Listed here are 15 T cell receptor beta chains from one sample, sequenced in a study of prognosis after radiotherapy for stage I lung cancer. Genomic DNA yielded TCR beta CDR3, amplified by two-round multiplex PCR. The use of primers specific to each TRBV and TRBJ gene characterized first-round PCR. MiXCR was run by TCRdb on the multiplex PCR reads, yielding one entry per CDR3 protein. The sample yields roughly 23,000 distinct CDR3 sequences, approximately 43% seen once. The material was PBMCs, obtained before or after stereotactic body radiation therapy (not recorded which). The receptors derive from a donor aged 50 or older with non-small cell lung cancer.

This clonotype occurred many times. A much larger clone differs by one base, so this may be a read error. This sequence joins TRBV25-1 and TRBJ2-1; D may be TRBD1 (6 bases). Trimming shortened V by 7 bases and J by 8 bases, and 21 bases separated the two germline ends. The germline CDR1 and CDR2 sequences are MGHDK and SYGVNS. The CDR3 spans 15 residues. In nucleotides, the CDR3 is TGTGCCAGCACCCCAGGGGATACGCTTTACGATGAGCAGTTCTTC. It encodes CASTPGDTLYDEQFF.

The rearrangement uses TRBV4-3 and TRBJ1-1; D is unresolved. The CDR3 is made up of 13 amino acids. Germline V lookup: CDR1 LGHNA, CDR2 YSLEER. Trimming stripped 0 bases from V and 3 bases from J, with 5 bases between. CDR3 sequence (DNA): TGCGCCAGCAGCCAAGAACGTCACACTGAAGCTTTCTTT. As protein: CASSQERHTEAFF.

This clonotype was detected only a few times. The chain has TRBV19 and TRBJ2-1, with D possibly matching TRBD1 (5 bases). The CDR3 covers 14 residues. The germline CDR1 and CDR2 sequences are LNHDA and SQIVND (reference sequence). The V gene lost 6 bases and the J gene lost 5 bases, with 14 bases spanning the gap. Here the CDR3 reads CASSPRMGHNEQFF. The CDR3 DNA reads TGTGCCAGTAGCCCTCGGATGGGGCACAATGAGCAGTTCTTC.

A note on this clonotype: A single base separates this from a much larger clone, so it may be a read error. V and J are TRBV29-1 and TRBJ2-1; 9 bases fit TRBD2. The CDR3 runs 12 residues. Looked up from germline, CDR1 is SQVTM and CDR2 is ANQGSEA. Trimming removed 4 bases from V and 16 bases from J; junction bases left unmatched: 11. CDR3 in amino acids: CSVAVPSGIRFF. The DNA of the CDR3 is TGCAGCGTTGCCGTTCCTAGCGGGATTCGTTTCTTC.

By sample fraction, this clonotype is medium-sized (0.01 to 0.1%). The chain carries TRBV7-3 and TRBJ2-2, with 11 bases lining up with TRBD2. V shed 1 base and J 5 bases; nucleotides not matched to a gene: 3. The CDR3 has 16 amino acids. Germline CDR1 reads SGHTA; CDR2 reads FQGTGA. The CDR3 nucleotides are TGTGCCAGCAGCTTAAACCTAGCGGGAGGAACCGGGGAGCTGTTTTTT. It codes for CASSLNLAGGTGELFF.

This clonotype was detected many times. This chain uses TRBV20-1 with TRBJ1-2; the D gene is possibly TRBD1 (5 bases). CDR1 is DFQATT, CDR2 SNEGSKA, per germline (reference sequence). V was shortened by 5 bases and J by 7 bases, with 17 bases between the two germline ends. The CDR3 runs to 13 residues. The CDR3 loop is CSAQLGGASGYTF. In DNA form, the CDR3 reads TGCAGTGCTCAATTGGGGGGTGCCAGTGGCTACACCTTC.

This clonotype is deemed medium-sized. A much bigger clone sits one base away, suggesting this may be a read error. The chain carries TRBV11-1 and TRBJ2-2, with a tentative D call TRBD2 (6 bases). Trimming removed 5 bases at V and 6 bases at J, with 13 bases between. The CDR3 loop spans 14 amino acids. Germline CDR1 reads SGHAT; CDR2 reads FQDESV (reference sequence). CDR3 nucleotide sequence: TGTGCCAGCAGCCGGGAGCCGCAGTCCGGGGAGCTGTTTTTT. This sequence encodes CASSREPQSGELFF.

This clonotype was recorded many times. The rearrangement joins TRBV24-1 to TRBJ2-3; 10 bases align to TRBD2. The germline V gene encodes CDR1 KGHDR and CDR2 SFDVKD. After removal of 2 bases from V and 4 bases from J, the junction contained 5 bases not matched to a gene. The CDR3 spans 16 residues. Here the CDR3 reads CATSDYLAGGADTQYF. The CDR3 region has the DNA TGTGCCACCAGTGATTATTTAGCGGGAGGAGCAGATACGCAGTATTTT.

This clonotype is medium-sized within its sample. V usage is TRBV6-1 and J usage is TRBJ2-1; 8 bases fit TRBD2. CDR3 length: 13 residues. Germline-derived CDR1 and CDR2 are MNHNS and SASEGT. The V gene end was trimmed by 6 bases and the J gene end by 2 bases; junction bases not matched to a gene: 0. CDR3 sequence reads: CASRTSAYNEQFF. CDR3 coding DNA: TGTGCCAGCAGGACTAGCGCCTACAATGAGCAGTTCTTC.

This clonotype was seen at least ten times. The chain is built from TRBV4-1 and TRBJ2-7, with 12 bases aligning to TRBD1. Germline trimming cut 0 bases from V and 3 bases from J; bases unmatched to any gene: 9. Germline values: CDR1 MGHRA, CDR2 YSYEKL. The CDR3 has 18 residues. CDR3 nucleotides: TGCGCCAGCAGCCAAGATCCCTTAGGGACAGGGGGCCTCTACGAGCAGTACTTC. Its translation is CASSQDPLGTGGLYEQYF.

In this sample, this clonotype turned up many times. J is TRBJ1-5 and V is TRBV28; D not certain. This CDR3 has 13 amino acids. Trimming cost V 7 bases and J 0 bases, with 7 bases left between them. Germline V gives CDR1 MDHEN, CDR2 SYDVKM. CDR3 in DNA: TGTGCCAGCAATAAATATAGCAATCAGCCCCAGCATTTT. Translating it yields CASNKYSNQPQHF.

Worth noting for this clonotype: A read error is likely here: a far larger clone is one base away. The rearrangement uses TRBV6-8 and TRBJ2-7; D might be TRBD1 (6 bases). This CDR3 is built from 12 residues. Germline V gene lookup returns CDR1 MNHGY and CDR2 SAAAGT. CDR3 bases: TGTGTCAGCAGCTGGACAGCCGGGGAGCAGTACTTC. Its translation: CVSSWTAGEQYF.

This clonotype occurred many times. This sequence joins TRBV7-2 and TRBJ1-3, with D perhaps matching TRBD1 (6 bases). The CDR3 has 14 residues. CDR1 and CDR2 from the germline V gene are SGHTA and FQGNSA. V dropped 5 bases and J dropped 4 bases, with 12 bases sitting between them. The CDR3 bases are TGTGCCAGCAGCACCACAGGGTGGGGAAACACCATATATTTT. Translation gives CASSTTGWGNTIYF.

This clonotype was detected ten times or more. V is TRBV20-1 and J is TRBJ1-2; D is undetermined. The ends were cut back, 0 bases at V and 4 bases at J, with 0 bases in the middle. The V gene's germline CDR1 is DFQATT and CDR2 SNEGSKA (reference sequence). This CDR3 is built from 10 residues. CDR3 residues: CSARDYGYTF. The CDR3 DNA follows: TGCAGTGCTAGAGACTATGGCTACACCTTC.

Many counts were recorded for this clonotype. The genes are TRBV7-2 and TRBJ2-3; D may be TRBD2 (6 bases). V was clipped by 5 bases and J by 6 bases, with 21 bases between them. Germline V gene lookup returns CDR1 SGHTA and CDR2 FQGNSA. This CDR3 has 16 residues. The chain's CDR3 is CASSHGGTWVSDTQYF. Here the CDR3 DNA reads TGTGCCAGCAGCCATGGGGGGACTTGGGTCTCGGATACGCAGTATTTT.